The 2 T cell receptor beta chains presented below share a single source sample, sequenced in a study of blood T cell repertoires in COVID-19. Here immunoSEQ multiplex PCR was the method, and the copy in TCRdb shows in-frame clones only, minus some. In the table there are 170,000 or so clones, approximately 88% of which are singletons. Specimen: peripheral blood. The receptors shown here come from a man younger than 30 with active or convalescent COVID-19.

CDR3 loop: CASSQGTGVGGANEKLFF. The CDR3, as DNA: TGTGCCAGCAGCCAAGGGACAGGGGTTGGAGGGGCTAATGAAAAACTGTTTTTT. The V gene is TRBV3-1 (or the pseudogene TRBV3-2), the J gene TRBJ1-4, with 9 bases identical to TRBD1. The CDR3 covers 18 residues. Germline assignment: CDR1 LGHDT and CDR2 YNNKEL (reference sequence). With V trimmed by 1 base and J by 3 bases, 9 bases remained unmatched.

CDR3 sequence: CASSSKTGYQPQHF. In nucleotides, the CDR3 is TGTGCCAGCAGTTCCAAGACAGGGTATCAGCCCCAGCATTTT. The chain recombines TRBV6-5 with TRBJ1-5; 7 bases fit TRBD1. The length of the CDR3 is 14 residues. Germline V gene data show CDR1 as MNHEY and CDR2 as SVGAGI. J gave up 5 bases and V 4 bases, and 5 bases lay outside the gene matches.